Sequencing of this T cell receptor (beta chain) was carried out in a study of Graves' ophthalmopathy and Graves' hyperthyroidism. The length of the CDR3 is 14 residues. Germline-derived CDR1 and CDR2 are ENHRY and SYGVKD. The study's findings and limits: Detected in blood as well were most expanded thyroid clonotypes with frequency above 0.001.

This clonotype has only a few counts. What it binds is unknown. Its ends do not fully match the called genes, so a read error is possible. Disease in donors with ophthalmopathy had moderate-to-severe activity, CAS ≥3, NOSPECS ≥4 and under 3 months' duration. For repertoire sequencing, the TCR beta CDR3 regions were amplified from RNA transcripts. First-round RT-PCR with HTBI primers preceded a second-round multiplex PCR. Each CDR3 protein is one row after TCRdb ran MiXCR on the multiplex PCR reads. The profile shows 740,000 or so distinct CDR3 sequences, around 40% of them singletons. The material sequenced was peripheral blood. This TCR was recovered from an adult man with Graves' ophthalmopathy. This sequence joins TRBV10-3 and TRBJ2-7; D gene ambiguous. The chain's CDR3 is CASSYSKGWYEQYF. As DNA, the CDR3 is TGTGCCAGCAGTTACTCGAAGGGTTGGTACGAGCAGTACTTC.